The 26 T cell receptor beta chains given below trace back to one sample, sequenced in a study of identical twins (dated by TCRdb to the mid-2010s). The protocol used for the library was 5' RACE. Sequenced using an Illumina HiSeq 2000. Through fastp at Q25 and MiXCR, TCRdb rebuilt clones from the public reads, retaining in-frame beta chains. Rows matching on CDR3 protein sequence are summarized as one entry with the most common DNA and genes. This sample holds around 480,000 distinct CDR3 sequences; roughly an eighth were observed only once. Jointly, the top ten make up approximately 0.98% of the sample. This sample was also put to use in a study of yellow fever vaccine responses in identical twins.

Specimen: CD4+ T cells sorted from blood. The receptors shown here come from a young woman in good health.

The chain recombines TRBV7-9 with TRBJ2-1, with 9 positions matching TRBD1. V lost 3 bases, J lost 4 bases, and 10 bases stayed unmatched. Germline V gene data show CDR1 as SEHNR and CDR2 as FQNEAQ (reference sequence). There are 17 residues in the CDR3. Written as DNA, the CDR3 is TGTGCCAGCAGCTTGTCTAAACAGGGGGCACCATACAATGAGCAGTTCTTC. Translated, it gives CASSLSKQGAPYNEQFF.

The V call is TRBV10-3, the J call TRBJ2-1; tentatively, D is TRBD1 (6 bases). The V gene lost 11 bases and the J gene lost 2 bases, with 13 bases spanning the gap. Germline CDR1 reads ENHRY; CDR2 reads SYGVKD. The CDR3 consists of 13 residues. The DNA for the CDR3 is TGTGCCCTCGCCCGGGACACCTACAATGAGCAGTTCTTC. It codes for CALARDTYNEQFF.

The gene calls are TRBV20-1 and TRBJ2-3, with 11 bases that match TRBD2. CDR1 DFQATT and CDR2 SNEGSKA come from the germline V gene (reference sequence). V was pared by 6 bases and J by 6 bases, with 5 bases of the junction left unmatched. The CDR3 is 13 residues long. The CDR3, as DNA: TGCAGTGCACCGTGGACTAGCGGGGATACGCAGTATTTT. The encoded protein is CSAPWTSGDTQYF.

The chain joins TRBV20-1 to TRBJ1-5; TRBD1 aligns across 8 bases. J lost 4 bases, V lost 6 bases, and 5 bases had no gene match. The CDR3 has 13 residues. Germline-derived CDR1 and CDR2 are DFQATT and SNEGSKA (reference sequence). CDR3 amino acids: CSAQDRVNQPQHF. The CDR3 DNA follows: TGCAGTGCGCAGGACAGGGTTAATCAGCCCCAGCATTTT.

This clonotype appeared a few times. The gene calls are TRBV11-2 and TRBJ2-7, with TRBD2 matching over 10 bases. Germline-derived CDR1 and CDR2 are SGHAT and FQNNGV. The V segment lost 5 bases and the J segment 1 base; nucleotides outside the gene matches: 8. The CDR3 is made up of 16 amino acids. CDR3 in amino acids: CASSPYWTSGSYEQYF. The CDR3 DNA sequence: TGTGCCAGCAGCCCCTATTGGACTAGCGGTTCCTACGAGCAGTACTTC.

Written as DNA, the CDR3 is TGTGCCAGCAGTTTTCGGCCTAACGGCTATGGCTACACCTTC. Protein product: CASSFRPNGYGYTF. The chain combines TRBV12-3 or TRBV12-4 with TRBJ1-2; D remains unclear. The V end lost 3 bases, the J end lost 4 bases, and 12 bases lay between the germline ends. CDR3 length: 14 residues.

This clonotype occurred many times. The rearrangement uses TRBV12-3 or TRBV12-4 and TRBJ2-2; D remains unclear. The CDR3 is made up of 11 amino acids. V lost 8 bases to trimming and J lost 0 bases, with 1 base between them. The CDR3 sequence: CASANTGELFF. The CDR3 region has the DNA TGTGCCAGCGCGAACACCGGGGAGCTGTTTTTT.

The V and J genes are TRBV10-3 and TRBJ2-7, with 9 bases that match TRBD1. CDR1 is ENHRY, CDR2 SYGVKD, per germline. CDR3 length equals 14 residues. V was clipped by 6 bases and J by 6 bases; unmatched bases: 9. CDR3 in amino acids: CAISPDRGSGEQYF. CDR3 nucleotides: TGTGCCATCAGCCCAGACAGGGGGTCTGGCGAGCAGTACTTC.

Ten or more counts support this clonotype. This chain uses TRBV5-1 with TRBJ2-5; D not resolved. The CDR3 contains 13 residues. V was pared by 3 bases and J by 2 bases, with 8 bases between. Germline lookup yields CDR1 SGHRS and CDR2 YFSETQ. CDR3: CASSSPGQETQYF. As DNA, the CDR3 is TGCGCCAGCAGCTCCCCCGGGCAAGAGACCCAGTACTTC.

This clonotype has a handful of counts. The CDR3 nucleotides are TGCAGTGCTAGAGATCGAAGGGGAAACACTGAAGCTTTCTTT. This gives the protein CSARDRRGNTEAFF. This sequence joins TRBV20-1 and TRBJ1-1; perhaps TRBD1 as D (5 bases). This CDR3 spans 14 amino acids. CDR1 and CDR2 (germline): DFQATT, SNEGSKA (reference sequence). V gave up 0 bases and J gave up 2 bases, with 10 bases separating them.

V gene TRBV18 combines with J gene TRBJ2-7; D is unclear. This CDR3 is built from 14 residues. Germline lookup yields CDR1 KGHSH and CDR2 LQKENI. Trimming left V 1 base short and J 3 bases short, with 10 bases between. CDR3: CASSPLGLNYEQYF. The CDR3 nucleotides are TGTGCCAGCTCACCACTAGGCTTAAACTACGAGCAGTACTTC.

This clonotype was picked up a small number of times. This chain uses TRBV5-1 with TRBJ1-2, with D perhaps matching TRBD1 (6 bases). CDR3 size: 15 residues. Trimming stripped 4 bases from V and 6 bases from J, with 19 bases between. Germline lookup yields CDR1 SGHRS and CDR2 YFSETQ. The CDR3 DNA follows: TGCGCCAGCAGCACGGAACAGGGAAGCGTCCATGGCTACACCTTC. Protein product: CASSTEQGSVHGYTF.

The chain is built from TRBV6-2 or TRBV6-3 and TRBJ2-7; 12 nucleotides align to TRBD2. The V gene's germline CDR1 is MNHEY and CDR2 SVGEGT. After removal of 0 bases from V and 7 bases from J, the junction contained 4 bases not matched to a gene. The CDR3 loop spans 15 amino acids. As DNA, the CDR3 is TGTGCCAGCAGTTACTCGACTAGCGGGAGTGGAGAGCAGTACTTC. This codes for CASSYSTSGSGEQYF.

Ten or more counts support this clonotype. The chain carries TRBV4-1 and TRBJ2-7; D is perhaps TRBD1 or TRBD2 (5 bases each). The V and J ends lost 1 base and 5 bases respectively, with 15 bases between them. This CDR3 region has 15 residues. Germline CDR1 and CDR2: MGHRA and YSYEKL. Here the CDR3 DNA reads TGCGCCAGCAGCCAAGTCAGGGACCCATGGGACGAGCAGTACTTC. It encodes CASSQVRDPWDEQYF.

This clonotype was picked up a small number of times. CDR3 coding DNA: TGTGCCAGCAGCAAACCTACAGGGACTGGCGCCGGGGAGCTGTTTTTT. Its translation is CASSKPTGTGAGELFF. The chain employs TRBV11-2 and TRBJ2-2; D might be TRBD1 or TRBD2, each matching 6 bases. Trimming pared 5 bases from V and 6 bases from J, leaving 19 bases between. This CDR3 is built from 16 residues. Germline V CDR1 and CDR2: SGHAT, FQNNGV.

Many counts were recorded for this clonotype. This chain links TRBV7-3 with TRBJ1-1; D is perhaps TRBD1 (6 bases). With 0 bases removed from V and 6 bases from J, the gap between germline ends came to 11 bases. The CDR3 covers 14 residues. Germline values: CDR1 SGHTA, CDR2 FQGTGA. This CDR3 is CASSLTHGQSEAFF. The CDR3 DNA is TGTGCCAGCAGCTTAACCCATGGACAGTCTGAAGCTTTCTTT.

The chain carries TRBV3-1 and TRBJ2-5; 12 nucleotides align to TRBD2. The CDR3 totals 16 residues. CDR1 is LGHDT and CDR2 is YNNKEL in the germline V gene (reference sequence). V lost 3 bases and J lost 5; bases outside the gene matches: 7. The chain's CDR3 is CASSHRTSGARETQYF. Here the CDR3 DNA reads TGTGCCAGCAGCCATCGGACTAGCGGGGCTCGGGAGACCCAGTACTTC.

This clonotype has only a few counts. The chain links TRBV3-1 to TRBJ2-3, with 8 nucleotides matching TRBD1. CDR1 is LGHDT, CDR2 YNNKEL, per germline (reference sequence). The trim removed 6 bases at V and 4 bases at J, leaving 6 bases unmatched. This CDR3 is built from 14 residues. The CDR3 loop reads CASRRTGTSDTQYF. CDR3 coding DNA: TGTGCCAGCAGACGGACAGGGACGTCAGATACGCAGTATTTT.

The sample holds many counts of this clonotype. CDR3 sequence: CASMRQTSTDTQYF. In nucleotides, the CDR3 is TGCGCCAGCATGCGGCAGACAAGCACAGATACGCAGTATTTT. The rearrangement uses TRBV5-1 and TRBJ2-3; D unresolved. This CDR3 has 14 residues. V lost 6 bases to trimming and J lost 0 bases, with 11 bases between them. CDR1 and CDR2 from the germline V gene are SGHRS and YFSETQ. The full variable domain, completed using reference TRBV5-1 and TRBJ2-3, is KAGVTQTPRYLIKTRGQQVTLSCSPISGHRSVSWYQQTPGQGLQFLFEYFSETQRNKGNFPGRFSGRQFSNSRSEMNVSTLELGDSALYLCASMRQTSTDTQYFGPGTRLTVL.

The chain links TRBV7-2 to TRBJ2-7; D possibly uses TRBD1 or TRBD2 (6 bases each). V was clipped by 4 bases and J by 1 base, with 14 bases between them. From germline, CDR1 is SGHTA and CDR2 FQGNSA. The CDR3 is 15 residues long. DNA of the CDR3: TGTGCCAGCAGCTCCGGGGGCATTGGATCCTACGAGCAGTACTTC. Encoded protein: CASSSGGIGSYEQYF.

This clonotype was found once. The V call is TRBV6-5, the J call TRBJ1-5; 8 nucleotides align to TRBD1. CDR3 length: 16 amino acids. V shed 2 bases, J shed 2 bases, and the junction held 5 bases outside the gene matches. Germline assignment: CDR1 MNHEY and CDR2 SVGAGI. CDR3 DNA: TGTGCCAGCAGTTACCCCTCGGACAGGGGCAATCAGCCCCAGCATTTT. Protein: CASSYPSDRGNQPQHF.

This clonotype appeared a few times. The chain recombines TRBV6-6 with TRBJ1-2, with 8 bases identical to TRBD1. The CDR3 has 13 residues. CDR1 is MNHNY, CDR2 SVGAGI, per germline (reference sequence). V lost 6 bases and J lost 7; bases outside the gene matches: 7. This chain's CDR3 is CASRTGTGGGYTF. The DNA for the CDR3 is TGTGCCAGCAGGACCGGGACAGGTGGTGGCTACACCTTC.

In its sample, this clonotype was seen a few times. Compared with germline, one end of the junction differs, possibly owing to a read error. The V call is TRBV12-3 or TRBV12-4, the J call TRBJ2-1; no definite D call. This CDR3 contains 13 residues. The CDR3 DNA follows: TGTGCCAACAGTTTAAGCTCTTACAATGAGCAGTTCTTC. This encodes CANSLSSYNEQFF.

This clonotype was picked up a small number of times. The CDR3 sequence is CASSPYLNTEAFF. Written as DNA, the CDR3 is TGTGCCAGCAGCCCATACTTGAACACTGAAGCTTTCTTT. The V and J genes are TRBV14 and TRBJ1-1; D ambiguous. This CDR3 spans 13 amino acids. The V gene's germline CDR1 is SGHDN and CDR2 FVKESK. V shed 4 bases and J shed 0 bases, with 6 bases lying between them.

V and J are TRBV19 and TRBJ2-4; D not resolved. Trimming left V 7 bases short and J 2 bases short, with 21 bases between. The CDR3 spans 17 residues. Germline V CDR1 and CDR2: LNHDA, SQIVND (reference sequence). The CDR3, as DNA: TGTGCCAGTACCCTCGGTTGGGGTGGCACGACCAAAAACATTCAGTACTTC. It translates to CASTLGWGGTTKNIQYF.

This clonotype was observed a few times. The J gene is TRBJ1-6, the V gene TRBV25-1; TRBD1 might be the D (5 bases). V was pared by 6 bases and J by 10 bases, with 13 bases between. Per the germline V gene, CDR1 is MGHDK and CDR2 is SYGVNS. The CDR3 totals 13 residues. CDR3 residues: CASREGTPSPLHF. CDR3 nucleotides: TGTGCCAGCAGGGAAGGGACTCCATCACCCCTCCACTTT.